The rows below give T cell receptor beta chains drawn from one sample of a study of vaccination effects on CD4 cells after COVID-19. Measured with immunoSEQ multiplex PCR; TCRdb has only the in-frame clones, and not every one. The table lists tens of thousands of clones, roughly 81% of them singletons. These receptors are not linked to any known antigen. The input for sequencing was CD4+ T cells from PBMCs cultured with HCoV-229E spike peptides, taken after COVID-19 vaccination. The receptor source for this set is a human donor who received a COVID-19 vaccine. Both conserved end residues are part of each CDR3.

V gene	J gene	CDR3 protein
TRBV28	TRBJ2-1	CASSFVHNEQFF
TRBV6-5	TRBJ1-2	CASRPPGVEGYTF
TRBV19	TRBJ1-2	CASSSVGLLERGYGYTF
TRBV5-1	TRBJ1-1	CASSRGSGTANTEAFF
TRBV30	TRBJ1-2	CAWSPRDRGGYTF
TRBV15	TRBJ1-4	CATSRDPVATNEKLFF
TRBV6-6	TRBJ1-1	CASSWGTRGTYTEAFF
TRBV5-1	TRBJ1-1	CASSLAGHTEAFF
TRBV9	TRBJ2-1	CASSSRSPGGSEQFF
TRBV6-5	TRBJ1-2	CASSNSQGAGGYTF
TRBV5-1	TRBJ2-5	CASSSRPPVGQETQYF
TRBV6-2/TRBV6-3	TRBJ2-5	CASSYRGPETQYF
TRBV29-1	TRBJ2-3	CSVGPRQGLFDTQYF
TRBV7-3	TRBJ1-1	CASSRTANTEAFF
TRBV19	TRBJ2-3	CASSIGRGGTDTQYF
TRBV9	TRBJ2-5	CASSVRGGTQETQYF
TRBV10-3	TRBJ1-3	CAITKGPSGNTIYF
TRBV4-3	TRBJ2-5	CASSTRLAGQETQYF
TRBV20-1	TRBJ2-3	CSASPISTDTQYF
TRBV7-9	TRBJ1-2	CASSPDGIGYTF
TRBV28	TRBJ1-5	CASTPGDYQPQHF
TRBV11-2	TRBJ1-4	CASLQGAGNEKLFF
TRBV19	TRBJ1-1	CASVQGSVAEAFF
TRBV6-1	TRBJ1-2	CASSDRGRGYTF
TRBV7-9	TRBJ1-1	CASSSGGVKNTEAFF
TRBV6-5	TRBJ1-5	CASRLTTGGDQPQHF
TRBV6-2/TRBV6-3	TRBJ1-1	CASSWGTGSKNTEAFF
TRBV9	TRBJ2-1	CASSVDSLNEQFF
TRBV6-5	TRBJ2-6	CASTISGANVLTF
TRBV30	TRBJ2-5	CAWQQGRKTQYF
TRBV18	TRBJ1-1	CASSPDRPGNTEAFF
TRBV18	TRBJ2-6	CASSPFAHRPSGANVLTF
TRBV6-4	TRBJ1-1	CASSAGNTEAFF
TRBV2	TRBJ1-1	CASSVQGTNTEAFF
TRBV9	TRBJ2-2	CASSVALGGTGELFF
TRBV5-1	TRBJ2-5	CASSLVVGGPVETQYF
TRBV7-2	TRBJ2-4	CASSLESWERNIQYF
TRBV28	TRBJ2-3	CASRTENTDTQYF
TRBV5-1	TRBJ2-2	CASSLVIGGTGELFF
TRBV30	TRBJ1-1	CAWRNRDIRNTEAFF
TRBV24-1	TRBJ1-1	CATSDFWGEAFF
TRBV6-5	TRBJ2-3	CASSYSLAKDTQYF
TRBV18	TRBJ1-3	CASSPGQVLLSGNTIYF
TRBV18	TRBJ1-4	CASSPQKGEEEKLFF
TRBV6-6	TRBJ2-4	CASSLGEGKNIQYF